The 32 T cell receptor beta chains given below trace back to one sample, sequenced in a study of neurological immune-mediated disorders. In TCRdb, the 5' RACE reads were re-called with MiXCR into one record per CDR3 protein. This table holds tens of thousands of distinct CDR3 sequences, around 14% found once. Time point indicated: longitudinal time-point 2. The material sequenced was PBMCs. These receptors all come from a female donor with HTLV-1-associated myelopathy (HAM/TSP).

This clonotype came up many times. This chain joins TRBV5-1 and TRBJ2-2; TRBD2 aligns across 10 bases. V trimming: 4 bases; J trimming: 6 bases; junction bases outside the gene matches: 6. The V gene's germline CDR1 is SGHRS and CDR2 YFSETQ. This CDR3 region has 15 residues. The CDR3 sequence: CASSPTSGAAGELFF. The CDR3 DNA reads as TGCGCCAGCAGCCCAACTAGCGGGGCGGCCGGGGAGCTGTTTTTT.

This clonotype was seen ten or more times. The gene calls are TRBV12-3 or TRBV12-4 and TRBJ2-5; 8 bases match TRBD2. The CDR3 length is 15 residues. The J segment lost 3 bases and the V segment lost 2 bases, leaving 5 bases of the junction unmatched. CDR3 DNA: TGTGCCAGCAGTTTACGAACTAGCGGCAAAGAGACCCAGTACTTC. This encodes CASSLRTSGKETQYF.

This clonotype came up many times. The chain's CDR3 is CASSANPRGGYTDTQYF. The CDR3 DNA follows: TGTGCCAGCAGCGCCAACCCGAGGGGTGGATACACAGATACGCAGTATTTT. The chain is built from TRBV9 and TRBJ2-3; D tentatively fits TRBD1 or TRBD2 (5 bases each). The CDR3 extends over 17 amino acids. The V gene lost 3 bases and the J gene lost 2 bases, with 19 bases spanning the gap. CDR1 and CDR2 from the germline V gene are SGDLS and YYNGEE.

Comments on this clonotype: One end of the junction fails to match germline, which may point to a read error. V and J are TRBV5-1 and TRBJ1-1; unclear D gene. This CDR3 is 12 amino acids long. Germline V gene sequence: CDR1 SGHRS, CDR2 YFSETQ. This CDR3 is CASSLGNTKAFF. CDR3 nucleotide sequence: TGCGCCAGCAGCCTTGGGAACACTAAAGCTTTCTTT.

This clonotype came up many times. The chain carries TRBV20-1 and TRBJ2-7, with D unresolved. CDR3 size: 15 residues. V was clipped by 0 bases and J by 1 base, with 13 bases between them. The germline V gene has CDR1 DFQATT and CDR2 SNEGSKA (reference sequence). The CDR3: CSAREGKRISYEQYF. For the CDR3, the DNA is TGCAGTGCTAGAGAGGGAAAACGGATATCCTACGAGCAGTACTTC.

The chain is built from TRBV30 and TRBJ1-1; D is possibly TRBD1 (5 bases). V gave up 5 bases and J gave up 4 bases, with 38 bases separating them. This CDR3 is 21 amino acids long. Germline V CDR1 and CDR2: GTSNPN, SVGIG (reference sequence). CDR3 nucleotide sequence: TGTGCCTGGCATAGAGGAGGGACGGAGATCCCCCATCGAAAACGGGGCACTGAAGCTTTCTTT. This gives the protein CAWHRGGTEIPHRKRGTEAFF.

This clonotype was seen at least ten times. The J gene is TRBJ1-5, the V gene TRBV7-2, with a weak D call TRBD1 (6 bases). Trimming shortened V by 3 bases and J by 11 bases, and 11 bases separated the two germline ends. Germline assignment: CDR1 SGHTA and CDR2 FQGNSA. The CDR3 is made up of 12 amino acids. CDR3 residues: CASSFSGGTQHF. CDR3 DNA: TGTGCCAGCAGCTTTTCCGGGGGCACCCAGCATTTT.

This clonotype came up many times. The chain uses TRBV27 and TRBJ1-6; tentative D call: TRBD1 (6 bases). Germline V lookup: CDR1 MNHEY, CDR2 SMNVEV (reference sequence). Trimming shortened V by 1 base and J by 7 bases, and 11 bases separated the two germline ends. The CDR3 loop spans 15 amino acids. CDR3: CASSLWAGENSPLHF. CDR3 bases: TGTGCCAGCAGTTTATGGGCAGGGGAGAATTCACCCCTCCACTTT.

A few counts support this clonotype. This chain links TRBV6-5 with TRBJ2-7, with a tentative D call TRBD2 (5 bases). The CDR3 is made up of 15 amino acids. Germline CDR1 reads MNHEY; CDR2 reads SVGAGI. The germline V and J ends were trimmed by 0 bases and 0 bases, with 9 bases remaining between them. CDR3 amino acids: CASSYSGVLSYEQYF. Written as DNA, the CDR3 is TGTGCCAGCAGTTACTCCGGGGTACTCTCCTACGAGCAGTACTTC.

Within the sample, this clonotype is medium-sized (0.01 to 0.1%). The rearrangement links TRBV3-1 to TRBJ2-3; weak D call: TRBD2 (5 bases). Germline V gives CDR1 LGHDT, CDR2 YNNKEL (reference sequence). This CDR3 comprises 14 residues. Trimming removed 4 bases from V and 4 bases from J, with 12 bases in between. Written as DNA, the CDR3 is TGTGCCAGCAGCCTCGACCCCGGGGCAGATACGCAGTATTTT. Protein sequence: CASSLDPGADTQYF.

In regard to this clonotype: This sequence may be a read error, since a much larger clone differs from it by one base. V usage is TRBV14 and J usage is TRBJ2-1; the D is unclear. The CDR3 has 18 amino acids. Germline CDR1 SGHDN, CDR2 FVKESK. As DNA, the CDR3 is TGTGCCAACAGCCAAGATTTAACAGAGCCTAGCTCCTACAATGAGCAGTTCTTC. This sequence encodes CANSQDLTEPSSYNEQFF. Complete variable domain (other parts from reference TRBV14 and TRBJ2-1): EAGVTQFPSHSVIEKGQTVTLRCDPISGHDNLYWYRRVMGKEIKFLLHFVKESKQDESGMPNNRFLAERTGGTYSTLKVQPAELEDSGVYFCANSQDLTEPSSYNEQFFGPGTRLTVL.

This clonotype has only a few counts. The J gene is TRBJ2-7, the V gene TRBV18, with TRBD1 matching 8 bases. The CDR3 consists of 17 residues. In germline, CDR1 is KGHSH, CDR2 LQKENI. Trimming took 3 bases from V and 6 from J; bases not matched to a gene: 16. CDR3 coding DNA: TGTGCCAGCTCACCGTCCCAGACAGGGGCGACTCCTGGCGAGCAGTACTTC. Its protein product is CASSPSQTGATPGEQYF.

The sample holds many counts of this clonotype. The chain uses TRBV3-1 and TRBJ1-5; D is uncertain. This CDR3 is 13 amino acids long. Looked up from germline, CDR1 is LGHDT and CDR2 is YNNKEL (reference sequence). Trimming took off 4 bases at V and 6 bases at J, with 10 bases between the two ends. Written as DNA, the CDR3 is TGTGCCAGCAGCCGCGGCCAGACTCAGCCCCAGCATTTT. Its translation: CASSRGQTQPQHF. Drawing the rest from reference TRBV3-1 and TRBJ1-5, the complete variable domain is DTAVSQTPKYLVTQMGNDKSIKCEQNLGHDTMYWYKQDSKKFLKIMFSYNNKELIINETVPNRFSPKSPDKAHLNLHINSLELGDSAVYFCASSRGQTQPQHFGDGTRLSIL.

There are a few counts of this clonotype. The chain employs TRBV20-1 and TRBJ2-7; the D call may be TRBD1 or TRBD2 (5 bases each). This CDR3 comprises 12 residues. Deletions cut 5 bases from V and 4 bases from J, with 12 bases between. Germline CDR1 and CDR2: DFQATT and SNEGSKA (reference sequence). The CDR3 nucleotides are TGCAGTGCTGGGGGTCCTTTATACGAGCAGTACTTC. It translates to CSAGGPLYEQYF.

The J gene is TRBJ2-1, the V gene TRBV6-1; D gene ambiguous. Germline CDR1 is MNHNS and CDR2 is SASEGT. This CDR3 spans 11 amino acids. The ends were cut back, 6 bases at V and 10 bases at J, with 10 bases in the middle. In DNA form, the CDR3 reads TGTGCCAGCAGGCTCGACGCAGAGCAGTTCTTC. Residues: CASRLDAEQFF.

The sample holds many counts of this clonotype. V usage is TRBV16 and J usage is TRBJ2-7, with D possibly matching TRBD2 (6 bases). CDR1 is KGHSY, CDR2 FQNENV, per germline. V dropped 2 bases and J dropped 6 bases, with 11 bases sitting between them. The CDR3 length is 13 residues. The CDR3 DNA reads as TGTGCCAGCAGCCAACGAGTGGGGGGCGAGCAGTACTTC. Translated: CASSQRVGGEQYF.

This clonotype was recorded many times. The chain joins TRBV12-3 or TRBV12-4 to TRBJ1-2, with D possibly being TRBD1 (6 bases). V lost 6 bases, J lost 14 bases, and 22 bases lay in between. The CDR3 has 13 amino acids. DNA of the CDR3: TGTGCCAGCAGACCAGAAGGACAGTCATCGTCAACCTTC. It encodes CASRPEGQSSSTF.

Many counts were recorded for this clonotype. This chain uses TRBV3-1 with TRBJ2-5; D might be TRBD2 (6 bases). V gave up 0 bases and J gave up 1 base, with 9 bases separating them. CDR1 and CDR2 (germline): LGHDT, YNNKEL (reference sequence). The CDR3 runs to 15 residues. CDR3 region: CASSQELRGQETQYF. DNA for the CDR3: TGTGCCAGCAGCCAAGAACTGCGGGGCCAAGAGACCCAGTACTTC.

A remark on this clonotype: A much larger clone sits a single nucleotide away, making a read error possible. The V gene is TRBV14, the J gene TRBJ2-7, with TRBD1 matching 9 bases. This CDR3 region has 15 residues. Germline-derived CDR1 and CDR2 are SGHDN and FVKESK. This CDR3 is CDSSQGDRVSYEQYF. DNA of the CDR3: TGTGACAGCAGCCAAGGGGACAGGGTGTCCTACGAGCAGTACTTC.

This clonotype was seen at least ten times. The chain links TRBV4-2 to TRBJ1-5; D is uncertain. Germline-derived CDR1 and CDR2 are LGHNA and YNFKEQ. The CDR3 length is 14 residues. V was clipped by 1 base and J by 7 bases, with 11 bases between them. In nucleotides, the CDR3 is TGTGCCAGCAGCCAAGGGGCAGTCGGCCAGCCCCAGCATTTT. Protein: CASSQGAVGQPQHF.

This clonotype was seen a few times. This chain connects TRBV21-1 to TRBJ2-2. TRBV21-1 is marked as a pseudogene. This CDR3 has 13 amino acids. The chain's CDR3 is CASNKTEAGELFF. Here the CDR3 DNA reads TGTGCCAGCAACAAAACAGAGGCCGGGGAGCTGTTTTTT.

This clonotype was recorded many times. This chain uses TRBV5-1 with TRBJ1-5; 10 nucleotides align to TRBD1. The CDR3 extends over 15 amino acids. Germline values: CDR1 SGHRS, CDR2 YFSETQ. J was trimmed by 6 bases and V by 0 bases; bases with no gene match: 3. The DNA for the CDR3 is TGCGCCAGCAGCTTGGGACAGGGGGCGTCTCAGCCCCAGCATTTT. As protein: CASSLGQGASQPQHF.

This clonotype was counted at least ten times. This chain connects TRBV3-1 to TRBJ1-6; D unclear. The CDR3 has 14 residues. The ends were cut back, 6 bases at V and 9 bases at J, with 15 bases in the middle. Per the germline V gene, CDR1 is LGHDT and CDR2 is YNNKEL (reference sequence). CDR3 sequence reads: CASSLQSFGSPLHF. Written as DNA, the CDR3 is TGTGCCAGCAGTCTACAGTCATTCGGTTCACCCCTCCACTTT.

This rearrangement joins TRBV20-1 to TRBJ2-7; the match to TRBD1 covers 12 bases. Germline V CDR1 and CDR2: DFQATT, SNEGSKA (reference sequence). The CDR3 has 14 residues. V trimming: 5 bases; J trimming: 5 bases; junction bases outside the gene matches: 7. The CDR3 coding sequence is TGCAGTGCTGGGGGACAGGGGGCAAGGAACGAGCAGTACTTC. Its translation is CSAGGQGARNEQYF.

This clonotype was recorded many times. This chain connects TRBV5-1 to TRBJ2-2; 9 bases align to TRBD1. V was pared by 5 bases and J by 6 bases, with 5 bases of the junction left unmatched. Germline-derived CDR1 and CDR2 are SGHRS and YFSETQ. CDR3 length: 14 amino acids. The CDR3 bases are TGCGCCAGCAGAAGGACAGGGGATCCCGGGGAGCTGTTTTTT. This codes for CASRRTGDPGELFF.

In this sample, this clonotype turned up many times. CDR3: CASSSARGANYEQYF. CDR3 DNA: TGCGCCAGCAGCTCGGCGCGGGGGGCGAACTACGAGCAGTACTTC. The rearrangement links TRBV5-1 to TRBJ2-7, with 8 bases aligning to TRBD2. Losses at the gene ends were 3 bases for V and 3 bases for J; bases not matched to a gene: 8. The CDR3 contains 15 residues. Germline loops: CDR1 SGHRS, CDR2 YFSETQ. The variable domain in full, with the rest retrieved from reference TRBV5-1 and TRBJ2-7, is KAGVTQTPRYLIKTRGQQVTLSCSPISGHRSVSWYQQTPGQGLQFLFEYFSETQRNKGNFPGRFSGRQFSNSRSEMNVSTLELGDSALYLCASSSARGANYEQYFGPGTRLTVT.

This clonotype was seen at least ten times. CDR3 sequence: CASSLSGAYNEQFF. The DNA of the CDR3 is TGTGCCAGCAGCTTATCCGGGGCCTACAATGAGCAGTTCTTC. V usage is TRBV7-9 and J usage is TRBJ2-1; maybe TRBD2 (5 bases). V lost 2 bases to trimming and J lost 2 bases, with 7 bases between them. The CDR3 is made up of 14 amino acids. CDR1 is SEHNR, CDR2 FQNEAQ, per germline (reference sequence).

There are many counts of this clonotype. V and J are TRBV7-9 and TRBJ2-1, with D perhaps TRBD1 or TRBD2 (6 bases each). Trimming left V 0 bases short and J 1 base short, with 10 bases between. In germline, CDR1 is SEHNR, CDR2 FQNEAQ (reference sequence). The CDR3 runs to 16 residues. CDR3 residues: CASSLAGGGSYNEQFF. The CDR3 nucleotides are TGTGCCAGCAGCTTAGCGGGGGGCGGTTCCTACAATGAGCAGTTCTTC.

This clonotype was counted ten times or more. The CDR3 DNA reads as TGTGCCAGCAGACGAGGAGCGGGAAGGGTTCGTGAAGATACGCAGTATTTT. Its protein is CASRRGAGRVREDTQYF. The gene calls are TRBV25-1 and TRBJ2-3, with TRBD2 matching 7 bases. CDR3 length equals 17 residues. The ends lost 6 bases at V and 5 bases at J; junction bases unmatched: 17. Germline V CDR1 and CDR2: MGHDK, SYGVNS.

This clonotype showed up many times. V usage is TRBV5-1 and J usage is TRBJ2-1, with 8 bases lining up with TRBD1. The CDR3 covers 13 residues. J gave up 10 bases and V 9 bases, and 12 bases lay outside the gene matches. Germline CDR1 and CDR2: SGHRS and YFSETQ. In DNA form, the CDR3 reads TGCGCCACAGCAGTTTTGGCAGGGGGCGAGCAGTTCTTC. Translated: CATAVLAGGEQFF.

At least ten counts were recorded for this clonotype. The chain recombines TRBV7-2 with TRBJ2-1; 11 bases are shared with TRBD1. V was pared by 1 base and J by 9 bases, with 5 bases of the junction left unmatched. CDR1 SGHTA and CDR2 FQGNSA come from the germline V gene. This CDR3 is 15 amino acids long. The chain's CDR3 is CASSLGGTGGPEQFF. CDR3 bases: TGTGCCAGCAGCTTAGGCGGGACAGGGGGGCCTGAGCAGTTCTTC.

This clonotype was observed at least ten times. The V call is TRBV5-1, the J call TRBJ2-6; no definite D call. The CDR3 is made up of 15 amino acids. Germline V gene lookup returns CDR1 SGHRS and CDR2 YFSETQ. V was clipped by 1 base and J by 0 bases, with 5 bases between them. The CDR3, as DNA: TGCGCCAGCAGCTTGATTGGCTCTGGGGCCAACGTCCTGACTTTC. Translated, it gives CASSLIGSGANVLTF.